The text below deals with one TCR beta chain. Its antigen is unknown. Method: immunoSEQ multiplex PCR; TCRdb's copy keeps in-frame clones and lacks some. There are 350,000 to 500,000 clones in the sample; about nine tenths occur only once, and around 4.2% lies in the top ten. This sample was taken from a study of Ad26.COV2.S vaccination and SARS-CoV-2 variants. Study at large: Ad26.COV2.S given intramuscularly, once or twice 56 days apart.

Overall study results and limits: Possible underestimation of total T cell responses by the TCR breadth and depth analyses was noted. Placebo and vaccine recipients had non-spike TCR breadth that was similar.

Trimming shortened V by 0 bases and J by 4 bases, and 14 bases separated the two germline ends. This CDR3 is built from 16 residues. Germline-derived CDR1 and CDR2 are SEHNR and FQNEAQ (reference sequence). Indicated treatment: about 20 received Ad26.COV2.S at low or high dose, single or two shots; roughly five received placebo; per-sample allocation not given. Samples were taken on day 63 after the first vaccine or placebo injection. An Ad26 vector that expressed Wuhan-strain SARS-CoV-2 spike constituted the vaccine. This sequence was found in a person between 18 and 65 years old who received the Ad26.COV2.S COVID-19 vaccine or a placebo. This specimen consisted of peripheral blood, obtained in a trial of Ad26.COV2.S vaccine versus placebo. The chain employs TRBV7-9 and TRBJ2-3, with D possibly being TRBD2 (7 bases). The CDR3 DNA reads as TGTGCCAGCAGCTTAGCGGCGGGGGCTAGCGCAGATACGCAGTATTTT. This encodes CASSLAAGASADTQYF.